Presented here are 14 T cell receptor beta chains from one specimen sequenced in a study of blood T cell repertoires in COVID-19. The table came from immunoSEQ multiplex PCR; TCRdb's copy has only in-frame clones and leaves some out. The data contain 65,000 to 90,000 clones, around 80% of them singletons. The sequenced sample was peripheral blood. The receptor set was obtained from a man aged 80 or over with active or convalescent COVID-19.

The chain joins TRBV19 to TRBJ1-5; possibly TRBD1 for D (5 bases). V lost 7 bases to trimming and J lost 3 bases, with 13 bases between them. In germline, CDR1 is LNHDA, CDR2 SQIVND (reference sequence). This CDR3 contains 14 residues. This CDR3 is CASKNRQYNQPQHF. In nucleotides, the CDR3 is TGTGCCAGTAAGAACAGACAGTACAATCAGCCCCAGCATTTT.

Only one count was recorded for this clone. The J gene is TRBJ2-7, the V gene TRBV6-1, with 11 bases aligning to TRBD1. V shed 4 bases, J shed 4 bases, and the junction held 9 bases outside the gene matches. Germline CDR1 is MNHNS and CDR2 is SASEGT. The CDR3 contains 16 residues. CDR3 sequence: CASSATGTGGRYEQYF. CDR3 DNA sequence: TGTGCCAGCAGTGCCACCGGGACAGGGGGTCGGTACGAGCAGTACTTC.

This rearrangement joins TRBV29-1 to TRBJ2-7, with 8 bases aligning to TRBD2. CDR1 and CDR2 (germline): SQVTM, ANQGSEA. CDR3 length: 13 residues. V lost 2 bases to trimming and J lost 3 bases; unmatched junction nucleotides: 3. CDR3 sequence reads: CSVETGTSYEQYF. DNA of the CDR3: TGCAGCGTTGAAACCGGGACTAGCTACGAGCAGTACTTC.

This clone showed up just a few times. For the CDR3, the DNA is TGTGCCAGCAGTGATTCCAGATTGAACACTGAAGCTTTCTTT. Translating gives CASSDSRLNTEAFF. The chain couples TRBV2 to TRBJ1-1; D not resolved. This CDR3 is 14 amino acids long. Germline V lookup: CDR1 SNHLY, CDR2 FYNNEI. V lost 3 bases and J 0 bases, leaving 8 bases between the germline ends. Complete variable domain (other parts from reference TRBV2 and TRBJ1-1): EPEVTQTPSHQVTQMGQEVILRCVPISNHLYFYWYRQILGQKVEFLVSFYNNEISEKSEIFDDQFSVERPDGSNFTLKIRSTKLEDSAMYFCASSDSRLNTEAFFGQGTRLTVV.

The V gene is TRBV6-4, the J gene TRBJ2-1, with 11 bases that match TRBD1. This CDR3 region has 15 residues. Trimming removed 6 bases from V and 8 bases from J; junction bases left unmatched: 9. Germline lookup yields CDR1 MRHNA and CDR2 SNTAGT. In nucleotides, the CDR3 is TGTGCCAGCAGCCCGGGGACAGGGGGTTGGGATGAGCAGTTCTTC. Translation: CASSPGTGGWDEQFF.

The rearrangement joins TRBV6-5 to TRBJ1-4, with D possibly TRBD1 on 5 matching bases. Looked up from germline, CDR1 is MNHEY and CDR2 is SVGAGI. This CDR3 region has 13 residues. The ends were cut back, 6 bases at V and 6 bases at J, with 11 bases in the middle. The CDR3 region is CASSRDSHEKLFF. CDR3 nucleotide sequence: TGTGCCAGCAGCCGCGACAGCCATGAAAAACTGTTTTTT.

The rearrangement links TRBV6-2 or TRBV6-3 to TRBJ2-5; 7 bases align to TRBD2. Germline values: CDR1 MNHEY, CDR2 SVGEGT. V shed 0 bases and J 1 base; nucleotides not matched to a gene: 8. CDR3 size: 17 residues. The CDR3 protein is CASSYSIGGSPQETQYF. CDR3 coding DNA: TGTGCCAGCAGTTACTCGATAGGCGGGAGTCCCCAAGAGACCCAGTACTTC.

The chain is built from TRBV19 and TRBJ2-1, with D tentatively TRBD2 (6 bases). Germline CDR1 is LNHDA and CDR2 is SQIVND (reference sequence). The CDR3 spans 14 residues. Trimming took off 7 bases at V and 8 bases at J, with 18 bases between the two ends. CDR3 nucleotides: TGTGCCAGTAACCGGGGGACGACTAGGCATGAGCAGTTCTTC. It specifies CASNRGTTRHEQFF.

This rearrangement joins TRBV29-1 to TRBJ2-1; maybe TRBD1 (5 bases). The ends were cut back, 2 bases at V and 3 bases at J, with 11 bases in the middle. There are 14 residues in the CDR3. Germline V gives CDR1 SQVTM, CDR2 ANQGSEA. The CDR3 DNA is TGCAGCGTTGAATCCATGGACAACTACAATGAGCAGTTCTTC. This translates into CSVESMDNYNEQFF.

V gene TRBV6-5 combines with J gene TRBJ2-1, with TRBD2 identical over 8 bases. V shed 4 bases and J 7 bases; nucleotides not matched to a gene: 12. The CDR3 length is 16 residues. Germline-derived CDR1 and CDR2 are MNHEY and SVGAGI. The CDR3 nucleotides are TGTGCCAGCAGTTTTCGGGCGGGGGGCCCTGGAAATGAGCAGTTCTTC. Its translation: CASSFRAGGPGNEQFF.

J is TRBJ1-2 and V is TRBV7-2, with D maybe TRBD1 (6 bases). Per the germline V gene, CDR1 is SGHTA and CDR2 is FQGNSA. Trimming stripped 3 bases from V and 4 bases from J, with 15 bases between. The length of the CDR3 is 15 residues. In DNA form, the CDR3 reads TGTGCCAGCAGCTTTTGGACAGCAGCATCCTATGGCTACACCTTC. Protein: CASSFWTAASYGYTF.

The chain links TRBV7-2 to TRBJ2-1; 9 bases match TRBD1. Per the germline V gene, CDR1 is SGHTA and CDR2 is FQGNSA. The CDR3 is made up of 16 amino acids. V lost 1 base to trimming and J lost 8 bases; unmatched junction nucleotides: 9. The CDR3 sequence is CASSLVGQGRPDEQFF. The CDR3 region has the DNA TGTGCCAGCAGCTTAGTGGGACAGGGTAGGCCCGATGAGCAGTTCTTC.

This chain links TRBV7-2 with TRBJ1-4; D not resolved. The CDR3 covers 13 residues. V lost 8 bases, J lost 8 bases, and 15 bases lay in between. The germline CDR1 and CDR2 sequences are SGHTA and FQGNSA. CDR3 in amino acids: CASGWTGWEKLFF. The CDR3 DNA reads TGTGCCAGCGGATGGACGGGGTGGGAAAAACTGTTTTTT.

The chain combines TRBV11-2 with TRBJ2-1; 7 bases line up with TRBD1. The CDR3 has 12 amino acids. Germline V gives CDR1 SGHAT, CDR2 FQNNGV. V shed 4 bases and J 9 bases; nucleotides not matched to a gene: 3. The CDR3 region has the DNA TGTGCCAGCAGCTCAGGGGGAATTGAGCAGTTCTTC. The encoded protein is CASSSGGIEQFF. Together with reference TRBV11-2 and TRBJ2-1, the CDR3 gives the full variable domain: EAGVAQSPRYKIIEKRQSVAFWCNPISGHATLYWYQQILGQGPKLLIQFQNNGVVDDSQLPKDRFSAERLKGVDSTLKIQPAKLEDSAVYLCASSSGGIEQFFGPGTRLTVL.